The 8 T cell receptor beta chains below come from one sample, sequenced in a study of tumor-infiltrating lymphocytes in primary liver carcinoma. The tissue used was unsorted bulk material of about 19-30 mg. RNA and DNA were co-extracted from it with the AllPrep DNA/RNA mini kit. TCR beta cDNA came from around 500 ng total RNA, primed with a constant-region primer. TCR beta libraries came from three nested multiplex PCR rounds using slightly modified ARM-PCR. TRBV1-TRBV30 forward primers and a C-beta reverse primer were used in the first two PCR rounds, which each ran for 9 to 10 cycles. TCRdb recomputed calls from the multiplex PCR reads with MiXCR, one row per CDR3 protein. The sample includes 150,000 to 200,000 distinct CDR3 sequences, around four fifths of them seen just once. What was sequenced was tumor tissue from primary liver carcinoma. The receptors here all came from a man in his forties or fifties with primary liver carcinoma and hepatitis B virus infection.

Concerning this clonotype itself: Germline and junction disagree at one end, which may indicate a read error. V is TRBV6-5 and J is TRBJ2-7; D may match TRBD1 or TRBD2 (5 bases each). Germline assignment: CDR1 MNHEY and CDR2 SVGAGI. The CDR3 length is 15 residues. The CDR3 spells CASSLRSVGTYEQHF. The CDR3 DNA reads TGTGCCAGCAGCCTGCGTTCAGTGGGGACCTACGAGCAGCACTTC.

A remark on this clonotype: Mismatch with germline at one junction end may stem from a read error. The V and J genes are TRBV11-1 and TRBJ2-3; D possibly uses TRBD1 or TRBD2 (5 bases each). The CDR3 consists of 19 residues. CDR1 is SGHAT and CDR2 is FQDESV in the germline V gene (reference sequence). CDR3 loop: CASSSGGSSVKARTDTQYF. For the CDR3, the DNA is TGTGCCAGCAGCTCTGGGGGAAGCTCTGTTAAAGCCCGCACAGACACGCAGTATTTT. The full variable domain, its missing parts supplied by reference TRBV11-1 and TRBJ2-3, is EAEVAQSPRYKITEKSQAVAFWCDPISGHATLYWYRQILGQGPELLVQFQDESVVDDSQLPKDRFSAERLKGVDSTLKIQPAELGDSAMYLCASSSGGSSVKARTDTQYFGPGTRLTVL.

This clonotype was seen just once. V usage is TRBV29-1 and J usage is TRBJ1-2, with TRBD1 identical over 11 bases. Germline CDR1 reads SQVTM; CDR2 reads ANQGSEA. The CDR3 is made up of 15 amino acids. V gave up 4 bases and J gave up 8 bases; unmatched junction bases: 12. The CDR3 DNA reads as TGCAGCGTTGCATACGCCCGGACAGGGGGCTTGGGCTACACCTTC. Protein sequence: CSVAYARTGGLGYTF.

Turning to this clonotype: Without the conserved terminal phenylalanine or tryptophan, this CDR3 likely stems from a read error. The J gene is TRBJ2-5, the V gene TRBV4-1, with no clear D. CDR1 is MGHRA and CDR2 is YSYEKL in the germline V gene. The CDR3 covers 16 residues. This CDR3 reads CASSQDFNPISETQYL. CDR3 DNA sequence: TGCGCCAGTAGCCAAGATTTTAACCCGATCTCGGAGACCCAGTACTTA.

Points on this clonotype: One end of the junction is discordant with germline, which a read error may explain. The rearrangement joins TRBV4-1 to TRBJ2-7; D gene ambiguous. The CDR3 sequence is 14 residues long. Germline CDR1 reads MGHRA; CDR2 reads YSYEKL. CDR3 coding DNA: TGTGCCAGCAGCCAATTAAACCAGATCTACGAGCATTACTTC. Translating gives CASSQLNQIYEHYF.

Points on this clonotype: One end of the junction fails to match germline, which may point to a read error. The gene calls are TRBV11-2 and TRBJ2-2; the D is unclear. Germline CDR1 is SGHAT and CDR2 is FQNNGV. This CDR3 is built from 13 residues. The CDR3 loop reads CASNQGVAGELFF. In DNA form, the CDR3 reads TGTGCCAGCAACCAAGGTGTGGCCGGCGAGCTGTTTTTC.

The rearrangement links TRBV6-5 to TRBJ2-3; TRBD2 aligns across 12 bases. The trim removed 7 bases at V and 15 bases at J, leaving 17 bases unmatched. Looked up from germline, CDR1 is MNHEY and CDR2 is SVGAGI. The CDR3 is 15 amino acids. The CDR3 spells CASNPGLAGTDTEYF. CDR3 nucleotides: TGTGCCAGCAACCCAGGACTAGCGGGAACAGATACAGAATATTTT.

The chain links TRBV6-5 to TRBJ2-5; D gene ambiguous. V was cut by 10 bases and J by 1 base, with 19 bases left in between. CDR1 MNHEY and CDR2 SVGAGI come from the germline V gene. This CDR3 is 15 amino acids long. As DNA, the CDR3 is TGTGCCAAACCCGCGAGACGTACGATCCAAGAGACCCAGTACTTC. Translation gives CAKPARRTIQETQYF.